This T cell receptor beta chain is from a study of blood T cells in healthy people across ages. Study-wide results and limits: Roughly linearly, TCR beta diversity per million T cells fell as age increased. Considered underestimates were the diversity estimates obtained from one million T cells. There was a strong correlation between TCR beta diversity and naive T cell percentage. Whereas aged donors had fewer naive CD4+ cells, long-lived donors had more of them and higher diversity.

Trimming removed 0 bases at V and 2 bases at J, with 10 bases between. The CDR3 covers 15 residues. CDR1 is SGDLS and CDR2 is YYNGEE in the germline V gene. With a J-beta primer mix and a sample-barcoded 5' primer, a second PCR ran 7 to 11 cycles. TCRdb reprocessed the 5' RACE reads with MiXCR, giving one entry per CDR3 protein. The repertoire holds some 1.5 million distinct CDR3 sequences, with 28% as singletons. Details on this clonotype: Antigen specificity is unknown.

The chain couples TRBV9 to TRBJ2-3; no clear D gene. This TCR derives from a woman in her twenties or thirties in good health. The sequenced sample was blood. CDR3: CASSVESADTDTQYF. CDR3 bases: TGTGCCAGCAGCGTAGAATCAGCAGACACAGATACGCAGTATTTT.